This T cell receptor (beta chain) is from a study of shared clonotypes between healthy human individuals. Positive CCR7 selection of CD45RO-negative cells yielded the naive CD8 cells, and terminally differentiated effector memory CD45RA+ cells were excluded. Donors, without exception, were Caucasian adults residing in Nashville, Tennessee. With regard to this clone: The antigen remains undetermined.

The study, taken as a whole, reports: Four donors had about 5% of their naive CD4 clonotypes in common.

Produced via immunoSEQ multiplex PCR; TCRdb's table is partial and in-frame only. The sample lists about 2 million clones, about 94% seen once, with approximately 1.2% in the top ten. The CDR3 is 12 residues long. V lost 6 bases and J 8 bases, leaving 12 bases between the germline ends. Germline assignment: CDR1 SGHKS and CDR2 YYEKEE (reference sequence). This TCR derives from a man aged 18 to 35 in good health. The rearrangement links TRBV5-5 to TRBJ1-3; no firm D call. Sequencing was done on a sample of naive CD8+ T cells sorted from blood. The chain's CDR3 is CASTGDADTIYF. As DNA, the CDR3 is TGTGCCAGCACCGGGGATGCGGACACCATATATTTT. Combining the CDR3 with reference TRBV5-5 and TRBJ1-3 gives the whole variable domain DAGVTQSPTHLIKTRGQQVTLRCSPISGHKSVSWYQQVLGQGPQFIFQYYEKEERGRGNFPDRFSARQFPNYSSELNVNALLLGDSALYLCASTGDADTIYFGEGSWLTVV.